This T cell receptor beta chain was obtained from a study of human T cells and chemical hapten exposure. One entry per CDR3 protein results from TCRdb running MiXCR on the RACE reads. The data hold some 71,000 distinct CDR3 sequences, with around a tenth observed a single time. Time point given: patch test 2, 6 weeks after DPC sensitization. The treatment: therapeutic diphenylcyclopropenone sensitization with weekly scalp DPC. Many counts were recorded for this clonotype. The antigen is unknown. General study findings and limits: Unchanged with DPC sensitization were TCRs above 1 in 1000 frequency. Relative to controls, expanded TCRs formed significantly more large CDR3 similarity clusters. Having alopecia, the donors may differ immunologically from healthy people.

The material sequenced was whole blood, taken in connection with sensitization to the hapten diphenylcyclopropenone (DPC). This TCR was sampled from a woman aged 45-60 years with alopecia areata. Some clones in this sample may be carry-over from other donors' samples.

The CDR3 region has the DNA TGTGCCAGCAGTCTTGTTGGAGGTGAGCAGTTCTTC. This gives the protein CASSLVGGEQFF. The gene calls are TRBV6-5 and TRBJ2-1, with D possibly matching TRBD2 (5 bases). The CDR3 consists of 12 residues. V lost 5 bases to trimming and J lost 9 bases, with 11 bases between them. Germline values: CDR1 MNHEY, CDR2 SVGAGI.